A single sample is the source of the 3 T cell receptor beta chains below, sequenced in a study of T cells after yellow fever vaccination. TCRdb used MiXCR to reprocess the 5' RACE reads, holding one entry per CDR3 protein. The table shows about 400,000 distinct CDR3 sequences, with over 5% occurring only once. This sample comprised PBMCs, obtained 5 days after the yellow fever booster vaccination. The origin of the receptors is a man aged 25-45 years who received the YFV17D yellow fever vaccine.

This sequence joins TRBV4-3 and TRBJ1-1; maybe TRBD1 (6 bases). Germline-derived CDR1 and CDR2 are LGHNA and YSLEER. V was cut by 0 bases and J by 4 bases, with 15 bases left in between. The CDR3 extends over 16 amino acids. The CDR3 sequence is CASSQDRGLTGTEAFF. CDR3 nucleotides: TGCGCCAGCAGCCAAGATCGGGGGCTCACTGGCACTGAAGCTTTCTTT.

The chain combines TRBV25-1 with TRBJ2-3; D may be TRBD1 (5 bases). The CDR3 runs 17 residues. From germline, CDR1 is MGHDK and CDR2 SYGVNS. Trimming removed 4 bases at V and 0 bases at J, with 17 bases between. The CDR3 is CASSGTSREHSTDTQYF. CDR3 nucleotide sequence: TGTGCCAGCAGTGGAACCTCCAGGGAACACAGCACAGATACGCAGTATTTT.

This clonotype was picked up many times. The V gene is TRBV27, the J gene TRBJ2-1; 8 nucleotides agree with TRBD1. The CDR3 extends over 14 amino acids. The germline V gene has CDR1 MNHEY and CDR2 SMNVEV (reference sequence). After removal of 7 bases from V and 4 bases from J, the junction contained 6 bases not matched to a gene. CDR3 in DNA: TGTGCCAGCAATCCAGGGGGCAGTTACAATGAGCAGTTCTTC. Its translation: CASNPGGSYNEQFF.